This T cell receptor (beta chain) was sequenced during a study of identical twins. Broader study findings: Twins shared beta out-of-frame sequences in excess, but this excess was weaker. Cord blood beta clonotypes present at high abundance carried fewer insertions; no such pattern appeared in memory repertoires.

The CDR3 consists of 15 residues. V lost 0 bases and J lost 4, with 7 bases in between. The table lists this clonotype with many counts. Its antigen is undetermined. TCRdb reprocessed the 5' RACE reads via MiXCR and lists one record per CDR3 protein. The sample lists roughly 470,000 distinct CDR3 sequences, roughly an eighth seen once, with approximately 0.98% in the top ten. This sample was also put to use in a study of yellow fever vaccine responses in identical twins.

The receptor was isolated from a woman aged 18 to 35 in good health. The rearrangement uses TRBV12-3 or TRBV12-4 and TRBJ1-6, with D maybe TRBD1 (5 bases). Sequencing was carried out using CD4+ T cells sorted from blood. The CDR3 spells CASSLAAGYNSPLHF. The CDR3 nucleotides are TGTGCCAGCAGTTTAGCTGCAGGGTATAATTCACCCCTCCACTTT.